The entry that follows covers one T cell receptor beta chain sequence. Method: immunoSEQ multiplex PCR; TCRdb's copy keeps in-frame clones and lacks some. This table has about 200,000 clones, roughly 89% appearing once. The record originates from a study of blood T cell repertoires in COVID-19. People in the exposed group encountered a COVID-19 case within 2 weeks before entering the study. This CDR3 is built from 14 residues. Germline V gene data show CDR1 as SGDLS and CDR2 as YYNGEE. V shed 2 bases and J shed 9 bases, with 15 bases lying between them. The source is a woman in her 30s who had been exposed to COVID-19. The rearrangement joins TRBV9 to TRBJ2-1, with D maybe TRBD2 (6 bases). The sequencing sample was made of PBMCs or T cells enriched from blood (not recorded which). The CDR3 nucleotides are TGTGCCAGCAGCGTGGGGGGATCGGTATCTGAGCAGTTCTTC. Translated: CASSVGGSVSEQFF.